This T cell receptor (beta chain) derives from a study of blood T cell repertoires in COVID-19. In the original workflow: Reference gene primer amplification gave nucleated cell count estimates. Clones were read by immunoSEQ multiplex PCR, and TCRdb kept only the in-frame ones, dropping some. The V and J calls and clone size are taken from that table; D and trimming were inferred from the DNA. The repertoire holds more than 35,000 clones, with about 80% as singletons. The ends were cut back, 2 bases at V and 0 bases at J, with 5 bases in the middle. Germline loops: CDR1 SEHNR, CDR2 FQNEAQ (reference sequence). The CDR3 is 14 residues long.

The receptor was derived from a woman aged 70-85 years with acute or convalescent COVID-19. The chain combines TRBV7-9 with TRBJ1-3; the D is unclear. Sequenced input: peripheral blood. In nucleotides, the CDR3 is TGTGCCAGCAGCTTAATGGCCTCTGGAAACACCATATATTTT. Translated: CASSLMASGNTIYF.